This T cell receptor (beta chain) was captured by sequencing in a study of T cell repertoires in cytomegalovirus infection. About the study: The authors used CMV epitopes that were HLA-C-restricted (recently identified) and HLA-B-restricted (well studied). CMV infection plus the matching HLA type was flagged by public TCR beta signatures.

TCRdb processed the reads anew with MiXCR; each CDR3 protein has one entry. The sample holds approximately 1,000,000 distinct CDR3 sequences, around 32% seen once. Study-wide results and limits: Identification of carriers of CMV plus the relevant HLA was performed using cumulative public TCR beta family frequency. CMV-specific TCR beta clonotypes restricted by HLA-C dominated the ex vivo response.

Comment on this clonotype: Its antigen is still unknown.

The specimen comprised cultured CD8+ T cells from PBMCs, sampled from culture after CMV antigen stimulation. The receptor was derived from a human donor in good health (CMV status not recorded). Some clones in this sample may be carry-over from other donors' samples.

The CDR3 sequence: CASSLRRAGDTDTQYF. The CDR3, as DNA: TGTGCCAGCAGCTTACGGCGGGCGGGGGACACAGATACGCAGTATTTT. This chain uses TRBV11-2 with TRBJ2-3; the match to TRBD2 covers 7 bases. Germline CDR1 is SGHAT and CDR2 is FQNNGV. The CDR3 is 16 residues long. The V gene end was trimmed by 2 bases and the J gene end by 2 bases; junction bases not matched to a gene: 7.